This T cell receptor (beta chain) is from a study of radiation and T cells in renal cell carcinoma. The assay was immunoSEQ multiplex PCR, and TCRdb's table has in-frame clones only and misses some. The table includes about 130,000 clones, 70% to 90% detected once. This sample's time point: baseline pretreatment blood. Treatment noted: 15 Gy SBRT to primary tumor, nephrectomy 4 weeks later. The germline V gene encodes CDR1 MGHRA and CDR2 YSYEKL. V lost 0 bases and J 9 bases, leaving 12 bases between the germline ends. The CDR3 is 13 residues long. The source was blood, collected from a patient whose treatment included radiotherapy and nephrectomy. The chain has TRBV4-1 and TRBJ2-7; tentative D call: TRBD2 (6 bases). This clonotype was sampled from a woman aged 45-65 years with renal cell carcinoma. CDR3 sequence: CASSQDGGGGQYF. CDR3 nucleotides: TGCGCCAGCAGCCAAGATGGGGGAGGTGGGCAGTACTTC.